The 27 T cell receptor beta chains in this list originate from one sample, sequenced in a study of blood T cell repertoires in COVID-19. Here immunoSEQ multiplex PCR was the method, and the copy in TCRdb shows in-frame clones only, minus some. The table records some 170,000 clones, 82% of them present only once. The sequencing sample was made of peripheral blood. Receptor source: a woman in her 70s with acute or convalescent COVID-19.

The rearrangement joins TRBV7-3 to TRBJ2-6; a weak D match, TRBD1 (7 bases). Germline V lookup: CDR1 SGHTA, CDR2 FQGTGA. V was shortened by 5 bases and J by 2 bases, with 13 bases between the two germline ends. This CDR3 is 16 amino acids long. This CDR3 reads CASSPQGTAGANVLTF. CDR3 in DNA: TGTGCCAGCAGCCCACAGGGGACTGCTGGGGCCAACGTCCTGACTTTC.

This clone was counted a single time. This sequence joins TRBV7-9 and TRBJ2-7; tentatively, D is TRBD1 (5 bases). The V gene lost 5 bases and the J gene lost 7 bases, with 15 bases spanning the gap. The CDR3 is made up of 13 amino acids. CDR1 is SEHNR, CDR2 FQNEAQ, per germline (reference sequence). CDR3 DNA: TGTGCCAGCAGCACAACTACAGGTTTTGAGCAGTACTTC. It translates to CASSTTTGFEQYF.

The chain combines TRBV30 with TRBJ1-6, with a possible D match to TRBD1 (6 bases). This CDR3 is 17 amino acids long. The germline V gene encodes CDR1 GTSNPN and CDR2 SVGIG (reference sequence). V shed 0 bases and J shed 0 bases, with 12 bases lying between them. CDR3 sequence reads: CAWSVPGQSSYNSPLHF. CDR3 in DNA: TGTGCCTGGAGTGTCCCTGGACAGAGCTCCTATAATTCACCCCTCCACTTT.

The gene calls are TRBV15 and TRBJ2-3; 11 nucleotides line up with TRBD2. CDR3 length: 17 residues. The ends lost 5 bases at V and 6 bases at J; junction bases unmatched: 13. Germline CDR1 reads LNHNV; CDR2 reads YYDKDF (reference sequence). Here the CDR3 reads CATSRVASGGRSDTQYF. In nucleotides, the CDR3 is TGTGCCACCAGCCGAGTCGCTAGCGGGGGGCGGTCGGATACGCAGTATTTT.

The V call is TRBV6-5, the J call TRBJ1-1; tentative D call: TRBD1 (6 bases). This CDR3 is built from 15 residues. Trimming shortened V by 9 bases and J by 4 bases, and 21 bases separated the two germline ends. Germline V gene data show CDR1 as MNHEY and CDR2 as SVGAGI. CDR3 nucleotides: TGTGCCAGTAAAAACAGGGCCGGGGTGGGCACTGAAGCTTTCTTT. Its protein is CASKNRAGVGTEAFF.

V and J are TRBV19 and TRBJ2-6; a weak D match, TRBD1 (6 bases). This CDR3 spans 17 amino acids. Germline-derived CDR1 and CDR2 are LNHDA and SQIVND (reference sequence). V was clipped by 3 bases and J by 0 bases, with 12 bases between them. This CDR3 is CASSIPGHASGANVLTF. The DNA of the CDR3 is TGTGCCAGTAGTATCCCGGGACACGCCTCTGGGGCCAACGTCCTGACTTTC.

The chain recombines TRBV7-2 with TRBJ1-4, with D hard to call. Germline loops: CDR1 SGHTA, CDR2 FQGNSA. The CDR3 totals 15 residues. The ends were cut back, 4 bases at V and 7 bases at J, with 16 bases in the middle. DNA for the CDR3: TGTGCCAGCAGCTCTTCACAAGGAGTCGGTGAAAAACTGTTTTTT. Translated, it gives CASSSSQGVGEKLFF. Drawing the rest from reference TRBV7-2 and TRBJ1-4, the complete variable domain is GAGVSQSPSNKVTEKGKDVELRCDPISGHTALYWYRQSLGQGLEFLIYFQGNSAPDKSGLPSDRFSAERTGGSVSTLTIQRTQQEDSAVYLCASSSSQGVGEKLFFGSGTQLSVL.

This chain connects TRBV11-2 to TRBJ2-1, with D unclear. Trimming pared 1 base from V and 10 bases from J, leaving 11 bases between. In germline, CDR1 is SGHAT, CDR2 FQNNGV. There are 13 residues in the CDR3. CDR3: CASSLVGRVEQFF. The CDR3 DNA is TGTGCCAGCAGCTTAGTTGGCCGGGTCGAGCAGTTCTTC.

The chain combines TRBV30 with TRBJ1-5, with 7 positions matching TRBD1. The CDR3 runs 13 residues. CDR1 and CDR2 (germline): GTSNPN, SVGIG (reference sequence). V lost 4 bases, J lost 5 bases, and 5 bases stayed unmatched. CDR3 sequence reads: CAWNDRVDQPQHF. The CDR3 DNA sequence: TGTGCCTGGAACGACAGGGTTGATCAGCCCCAGCATTTT.

The chain is built from TRBV28 and TRBJ2-2; perhaps TRBD2 as D (5 bases). The CDR3 has 15 amino acids. V lost 7 bases and J lost 2, with 14 bases in between. Germline values: CDR1 MDHEN, CDR2 SYDVKM. The DNA for the CDR3 is TGTGCCAGCACCCGAAGGCGGGCCAACACCGGGGAGCTGTTTTTT. It is translated as CASTRRRANTGELFF.

V is TRBV7-2 and J is TRBJ2-5; 13 bases align to TRBD2. J lost 9 bases, V lost 5 bases, and 9 bases had no gene match. Germline-derived CDR1 and CDR2 are SGHTA and FQGNSA. This CDR3 region has 15 residues. CDR3 sequence: CASSLGTSGIGAQYF. The CDR3 nucleotides are TGTGCCAGCAGCCTCGGGACTAGCGGGATCGGGGCCCAGTACTTC.

Written as DNA, the CDR3 is TGTGCCAGCAATCAGGGGGCCTATAATTCACCCCTCCACTTT. Translated: CASNQGAYNSPLHF. This sequence joins TRBV6-6 and TRBJ1-6, with 7 bases identical to TRBD1. Germline V CDR1 and CDR2: MNHNY, SVGAGI (reference sequence). V lost 7 bases and J lost 2; bases outside the gene matches: 2. The CDR3 has 14 residues.

The V call is TRBV7-2, the J call TRBJ1-3; possible D gene TRBD1, 6 bases. The CDR3 contains 16 residues. Germline assignment: CDR1 SGHTA and CDR2 FQGNSA. V was cut by 5 bases and J by 2 bases, with 16 bases left in between. In DNA, the CDR3 is TGTGCCAGCAGCCCAAACCCCACAGGGACTGGAAACACCATATATTTT. This encodes CASSPNPTGTGNTIYF.

This clone occurred once. The V and J genes are TRBV19 and TRBJ1-5; D remains ambiguous. The CDR3 runs to 13 residues. The germline V gene encodes CDR1 LNHDA and CDR2 SQIVND (reference sequence). V was clipped by 3 bases and J by 4 bases, with 7 bases between them. This CDR3 reads CASSMAGNQPQHF. CDR3 nucleotide sequence: TGTGCCAGTAGTATGGCAGGAAATCAGCCCCAGCATTTT.

This clone has just one count. The chain uses TRBV10-3 and TRBJ2-1, with TRBD2 matching over 7 bases. The CDR3 extends over 15 amino acids. The trim removed 6 bases at V and 5 bases at J, leaving 10 bases unmatched. Germline loops: CDR1 ENHRY, CDR2 SYGVKD. In DNA, the CDR3 is TGTGCCATCAGCGCGGGGACTACAAGAAACAATGAGCAGTTCTTC. Its translation is CAISAGTTRNNEQFF.

This chain links TRBV6-2 or TRBV6-3 with TRBJ2-7, with TRBD2 matching 7 bases. The CDR3 is made up of 14 amino acids. The V gene's germline CDR1 is MNHEY and CDR2 SVGEGT. J lost 4 bases, V lost 2 bases, and 5 bases had no gene match. CDR3 residues: CASSYMRETYEQYF. In DNA form, the CDR3 reads TGTGCCAGCAGTTACATGCGGGAGACTTACGAGCAGTACTTC.

The J gene is TRBJ2-2, the V gene TRBV19; D possibly corresponds to TRBD1 (6 bases). The V and J ends lost 4 bases and 0 bases respectively, with 15 bases between them. The CDR3 runs 17 residues. Germline V lookup: CDR1 LNHDA, CDR2 SQIVND (reference sequence). The CDR3 region is CASSTTGTFANTGELFF. Here the CDR3 DNA reads TGTGCCAGTAGTACCACCGGGACATTTGCGAACACCGGGGAGCTGTTTTTT.

The chain uses TRBV5-4 and TRBJ1-3; 9 positions match TRBD1. The CDR3 is 15 residues long. Germline V CDR1 and CDR2: SGHNT, YYREEE (reference sequence). The J segment lost 4 bases and the V segment lost 4 bases, leaving 6 bases of the junction unmatched. Here the CDR3 reads CASSRQGVEGNTIYF. As DNA, the CDR3 is TGTGCCAGCAGCCGACAGGGGGTCGAAGGAAACACCATATATTTT.

The rearrangement joins TRBV6-5 to TRBJ2-7; D gene ambiguous. V lost 2 bases and J 5 bases, leaving 13 bases between the germline ends. Germline CDR1 and CDR2: MNHEY and SVGAGI. The CDR3 totals 14 residues. The chain's CDR3 is CASSYLAVPHEQYF. As DNA, the CDR3 is TGTGCCAGCAGTTACCTTGCGGTCCCTCACGAGCAGTACTTC.

V usage is TRBV10-3 and J usage is TRBJ2-4; D may be TRBD1 (5 bases). Looked up from germline, CDR1 is ENHRY and CDR2 is SYGVKD. V lost 2 bases and J lost 6, with 14 bases in between. The CDR3 is 15 amino acids. CDR3 amino acids: CAISEGAGNANIQYF. As DNA, the CDR3 is TGTGCCATCAGTGAGGGGGCAGGGAACGCAAACATTCAGTACTTC.

The rearrangement uses TRBV4-2 and TRBJ1-2; D remains unclear. V was shortened by 0 bases and J by 4 bases, with 9 bases between the two germline ends. Looked up from germline, CDR1 is LGHNA and CDR2 is YNFKEQ. This CDR3 region has 14 residues. The CDR3 region is CASSQDLQSYGYTF. The CDR3 coding sequence is TGTGCCAGCAGCCAAGATCTCCAGTCCTATGGCTACACCTTC.

V is TRBV19 and J is TRBJ1-1; D is possibly TRBD1 (6 bases). Germline CDR1 LNHDA, CDR2 SQIVND (reference sequence). V lost 5 bases to trimming and J lost 6 bases, with 16 bases between them. CDR3 length equals 14 residues. CDR3 in DNA: TGTGCCAGTAGTCACCGGGGGGGCGGCGCTGAAGCTTTCTTT. Translation gives CASSHRGGGAEAFF. The variable domain in full, completed from reference TRBV19 and TRBJ1-1, reads DGGITQSPKYLFRKEGQNVTLSCEQNLNHDAMYWYRQDPGQGLRLIYYSQIVNDFQKGDIAEGYSVSREKKESFPLTVTSAQKNPTAFYLCASSHRGGGAEAFFGQGTRLTVV.

This clone has only a few counts. The J gene is TRBJ1-3, the V gene TRBV7-2; no clear D. Trimming pared 1 base from V and 0 bases from J, leaving 16 bases between. The CDR3 contains 18 residues. Germline assignment: CDR1 SGHTA and CDR2 FQGNSA. CDR3 in DNA: TGTGCCAGCAGCTTAGGGGTGGGCAACCCGCTCTCTGGAAACACCATATATTTT. This translates into CASSLGVGNPLSGNTIYF.

The chain combines TRBV3-1 (or the pseudogene TRBV3-2) with TRBJ1-6; a weak D match, TRBD1 (5 bases). The CDR3 loop spans 15 amino acids. V dropped 0 bases and J dropped 10 bases, with 13 bases sitting between them. Germline-derived CDR1 and CDR2 are LGHDT and YNNKEL (reference sequence). In DNA, the CDR3 is TGTGCCAGCAGCCAAGAGGCAGGGTTGAACTCACCCCTCCACTTT. This translates into CASSQEAGLNSPLHF.

This clone was seen more than once but under ten times. The chain recombines TRBV7-2 with TRBJ2-1, with 7 bases lining up with TRBD1. The CDR3 covers 15 residues. Trimming at V came to 5 bases and at J to 8 bases, leaving 12 bases not matched to a gene. Per the germline V gene, CDR1 is SGHTA and CDR2 is FQGNSA. DNA of the CDR3: TGTGCCAGCAGCCCTCAGACAGGGAAGAATCATGAGCAGTTCTTC. Translation: CASSPQTGKNHEQFF. Filled out from reference TRBV7-2 and TRBJ2-1, the complete variable domain reads GAGVSQSPSNKVTEKGKDVELRCDPISGHTALYWYRQSLGQGLEFLIYFQGNSAPDKSGLPSDRFSAERTGGSVSTLTIQRTQQEDSAVYLCASSPQTGKNHEQFFGPGTRLTVL.

This chain joins TRBV5-1 and TRBJ2-7; 8 positions agree with TRBD1. CDR1 is SGHRS, CDR2 YFSETQ, per germline. Germline trimming cut 5 bases from V and 7 bases from J; bases unmatched to any gene: 11. The CDR3 sequence is 14 residues long. CDR3 coding DNA: TGCGCCAGCAGTTTAGGACAGGGCGAAAGGGAGCAGTACTTC. It is translated as CASSLGQGEREQYF.

The chain employs TRBV9 and TRBJ2-1; D might be TRBD2 (5 bases). Trimming shortened V by 0 bases and J by 5 bases, and 12 bases separated the two germline ends. The CDR3 spans 15 residues. Germline-derived CDR1 and CDR2 are SGDLS and YYNGEE. Written as DNA, the CDR3 is TGTGCCAGCAGCGTAGAGACGAGGGCAGACAATGAGCAGTTCTTC. This sequence encodes CASSVETRADNEQFF.